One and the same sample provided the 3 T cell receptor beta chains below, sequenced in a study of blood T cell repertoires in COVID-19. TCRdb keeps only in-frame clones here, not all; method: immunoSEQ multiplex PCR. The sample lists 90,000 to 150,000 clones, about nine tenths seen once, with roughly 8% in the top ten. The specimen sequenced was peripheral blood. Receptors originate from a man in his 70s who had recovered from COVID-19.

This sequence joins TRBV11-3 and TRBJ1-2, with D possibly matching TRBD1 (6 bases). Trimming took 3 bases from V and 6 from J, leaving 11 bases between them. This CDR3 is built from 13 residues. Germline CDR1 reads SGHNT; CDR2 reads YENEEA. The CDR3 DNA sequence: TGTGCCAGCAGCTTCCCACAGGGCCATGGCTACACCTTC. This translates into CASSFPQGHGYTF. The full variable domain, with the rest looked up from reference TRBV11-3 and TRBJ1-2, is EAGVVQSPRYKIIEKKQPVAFWCNPISGHNTLYWYLQNLGQGPELLIRYENEEAVDDSQLPKDRFSAERLKGVDSTLKIQPAELGDSAVYLCASSFPQGHGYTFGSGTRLTVV.

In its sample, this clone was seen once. This chain's CDR3 is CASSATQTTSYEQYF. CDR3 DNA: TGTGCCAGTAGTGCTACACAGACAACGAGCTACGAGCAGTACTTC. The V call is TRBV19, the J call TRBJ2-7; D call uncertain. Germline values: CDR1 LNHDA, CDR2 SQIVND (reference sequence). Trimming left V 5 bases short and J 3 bases short, with 17 bases between. This CDR3 is built from 15 residues.

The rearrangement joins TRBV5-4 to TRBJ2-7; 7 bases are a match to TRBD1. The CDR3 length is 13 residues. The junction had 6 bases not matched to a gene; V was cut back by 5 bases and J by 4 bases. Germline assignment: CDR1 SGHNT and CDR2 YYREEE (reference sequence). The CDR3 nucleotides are TGTGCCAGCAGTCCGGGACAGCCTTACGAGCAGTACTTC. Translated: CASSPGQPYEQYF.